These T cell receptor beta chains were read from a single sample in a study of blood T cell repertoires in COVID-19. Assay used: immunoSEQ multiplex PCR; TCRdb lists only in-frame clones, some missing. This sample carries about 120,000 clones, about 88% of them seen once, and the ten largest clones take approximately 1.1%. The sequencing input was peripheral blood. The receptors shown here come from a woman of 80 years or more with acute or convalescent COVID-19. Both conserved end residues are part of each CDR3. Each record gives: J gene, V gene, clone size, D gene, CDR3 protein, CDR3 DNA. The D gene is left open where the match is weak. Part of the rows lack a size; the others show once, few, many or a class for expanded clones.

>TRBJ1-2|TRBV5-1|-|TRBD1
CASSLGGQSTNYGYTF
TGCGCCAGCAGCTTGGGGGGACAGTCCACCAACTATGGCTACACCTTC
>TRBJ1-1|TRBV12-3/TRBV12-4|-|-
CASSFQGGTEAFF
TGTGCCAGCAGTTTTCAGGGAGGCACTGAAGCTTTCTTT
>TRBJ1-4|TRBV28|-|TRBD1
CASSNGQGGSKLFF
TGTGCCAGCAGTAACGGACAGGGTGGGTCGAAACTGTTTTTT
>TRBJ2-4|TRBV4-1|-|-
CASSQPTGGDIQYF
TGCGCCAGCAGCCAGCCCACTGGCGGGGACATTCAGTACTTC
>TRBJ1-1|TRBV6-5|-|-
CASLDRRNTEAFF
TGTGCCAGCTTAGACAGGAGGAACACTGAAGCTTTCTTT
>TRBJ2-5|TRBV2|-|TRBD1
CASRLTGGLETQYF
TGTGCCAGCAGACTCACAGGGGGTCTAGAGACCCAGTACTTC
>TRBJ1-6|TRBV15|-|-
CATSRDRPGANSPLHF
TGTGCCACCAGCAGAGATCGGCCAGGGGCAAACTCACCCCTCCACTTT
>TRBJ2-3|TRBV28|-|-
CASSSPSAGTDTQYF
TGTGCCAGCAGTTCCCCCTCTGCGGGGACAGATACGCAGTATTTT
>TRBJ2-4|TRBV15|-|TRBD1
CATSLRTGDNIQYF
TGTGCCACCAGCCTCCGGACAGGGGACAACATTCAGTACTTC
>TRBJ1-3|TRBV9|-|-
CASSPPTAGNTIYF
TGTGCCAGCAGCCCGCCGACAGCCGGAAACACCATATATTTT
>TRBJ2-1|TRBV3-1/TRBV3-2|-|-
CASSPLGGIEQFF
TGTGCCAGCAGCCCCCTAGGGGGAATTGAGCAGTTCTTC
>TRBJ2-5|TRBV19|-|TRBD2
CASSRTSGIGETQYF
TGTGCCAGTAGCCGAACTAGCGGGATAGGCGAGACCCAGTACTTC
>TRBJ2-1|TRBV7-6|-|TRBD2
CASSGGGTSSYNEQFF
TGTGCCAGCAGCGGAGGGGGGACTAGCTCCTACAATGAGCAGTTCTTC
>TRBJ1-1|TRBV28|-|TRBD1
CASSPFKGAQTEAFF
TGTGCCAGCAGTCCGTTCAAGGGGGCGCAGACTGAAGCTTTCTTT
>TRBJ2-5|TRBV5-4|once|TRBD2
CASSLIGTRIETQYF
TGTGCCAGCAGCTTGATTGGGACTAGAATTGAGACCCAGTACTTC